This TCR beta chain stems from a study of early T cells in non-severe SARS-CoV-2 infection (TCRdb year 2021). As for the study more broadly: Because TCR sequencing was done on bulk RNA from unsorted whole blood, the alpha and beta chains could not be paired.

The library was produced with 5' RACE. Sequencing was carried out with a NextSeq 500. Unique molecular identifiers were attached to individual cDNA molecules in the TCR library protocol so that sequencing error and PCR bias could be corrected. TCR alpha and beta chains were both sequenced, and the abundances of alpha and beta sequences in each sample were closely correlated with each other. Per the authors' processing: Decombinator V4 was used to annotate the V gene, J gene and CDR3 of the TCR sequences. TCRs were defined as expanded if a significant change between any two time points was detected under a Poisson model with p below 0.0001. TCR abundances were normalised to the total number of TCRs sequenced per sample and were expressed as counts per million. MAIT TCRs were defined by TRAV1-2 paired with TRAJ12, TRAJ20 or TRAJ33, and iNKT TCRs by TRAV10 paired with TRAJ18. VDJdb, accessed 1 November 2021, was searched for CMV, EBV and SARS-CoV-2 annotated TCRs, excluding TCRs annotated for multiple antigens. The public reads were reanalyzed by TCRdb: fastp trimming at Q25, MiXCR alignment, in-frame beta chains only. Each record represents a unique CDR3 protein, reported with the most common genes and DNA among its rows. It is TCRdb's table, rather than the study itself, that gives the V and J calls and clone size. A total of roughly 29,000 distinct CDR3 sequences appear in this sample, about 3% of them only once. The leading ten clones occupy over 0.65% of the sample.

This clonotype was counted at least ten times. The antigen it binds to is not known. Base qualities are not recorded, but no much larger clone differs from it by a single base. According to the germline V gene, CDR1 reads KGHSH and CDR2 reads LQKENI. CDR3 length: 17 amino acids, cysteine to phenylalanine. The sequence is cut down to CDR3 DNA, 51 bases in frame from base 1. V trim: 5 bases; J trim: 1 base; unmatched bases: 6. Summary of the overall study and its limitations: VDJdb matching was skewed toward anti-spike CD8 responses and likely underestimated virus-specific expansions by missing private and CD4 specificities.

Set within a cohort of healthcare workers in London, UK, this nested case-control study involved weekly PCR testing of nasopharyngeal swabs along with blood sampling. Healthcare workers were recruited during the week of the UK lockdown, between 23 and 31 March 2020, and followed weekly for up to roughly 15 weeks. The source of this sequence is an adult who was a healthcare worker with PCR-confirmed SARS-CoV-2 infection or an uninfected control (not recorded which). Sequencing was done on a sample of whole blood. The rearrangement joined TRBV18 to TRBJ1-5, with 12 bases matching TRBD1. The nucleotides read TGTGCCAGCTCATCCGGGACAGGGGGCTTCAGCAATCAGCCCCAGCATTTT. The translation is CASSSGTGGFSNQPQHF. The entire variable domain, with the stretches around the CDR3 drawn from the reference TRBV18 and TRBJ1-5 proteins, is NAGVMQNPRHLVRRRGQEARLRCSPMKGHSHVYWYRQLPEEGLKFMVYLQKENIIDESGMPKERFSAEFPKEGPSILRIQQVVRGDSAAYFCASSSGTGGFSNQPQHFGDGTRLSIL.